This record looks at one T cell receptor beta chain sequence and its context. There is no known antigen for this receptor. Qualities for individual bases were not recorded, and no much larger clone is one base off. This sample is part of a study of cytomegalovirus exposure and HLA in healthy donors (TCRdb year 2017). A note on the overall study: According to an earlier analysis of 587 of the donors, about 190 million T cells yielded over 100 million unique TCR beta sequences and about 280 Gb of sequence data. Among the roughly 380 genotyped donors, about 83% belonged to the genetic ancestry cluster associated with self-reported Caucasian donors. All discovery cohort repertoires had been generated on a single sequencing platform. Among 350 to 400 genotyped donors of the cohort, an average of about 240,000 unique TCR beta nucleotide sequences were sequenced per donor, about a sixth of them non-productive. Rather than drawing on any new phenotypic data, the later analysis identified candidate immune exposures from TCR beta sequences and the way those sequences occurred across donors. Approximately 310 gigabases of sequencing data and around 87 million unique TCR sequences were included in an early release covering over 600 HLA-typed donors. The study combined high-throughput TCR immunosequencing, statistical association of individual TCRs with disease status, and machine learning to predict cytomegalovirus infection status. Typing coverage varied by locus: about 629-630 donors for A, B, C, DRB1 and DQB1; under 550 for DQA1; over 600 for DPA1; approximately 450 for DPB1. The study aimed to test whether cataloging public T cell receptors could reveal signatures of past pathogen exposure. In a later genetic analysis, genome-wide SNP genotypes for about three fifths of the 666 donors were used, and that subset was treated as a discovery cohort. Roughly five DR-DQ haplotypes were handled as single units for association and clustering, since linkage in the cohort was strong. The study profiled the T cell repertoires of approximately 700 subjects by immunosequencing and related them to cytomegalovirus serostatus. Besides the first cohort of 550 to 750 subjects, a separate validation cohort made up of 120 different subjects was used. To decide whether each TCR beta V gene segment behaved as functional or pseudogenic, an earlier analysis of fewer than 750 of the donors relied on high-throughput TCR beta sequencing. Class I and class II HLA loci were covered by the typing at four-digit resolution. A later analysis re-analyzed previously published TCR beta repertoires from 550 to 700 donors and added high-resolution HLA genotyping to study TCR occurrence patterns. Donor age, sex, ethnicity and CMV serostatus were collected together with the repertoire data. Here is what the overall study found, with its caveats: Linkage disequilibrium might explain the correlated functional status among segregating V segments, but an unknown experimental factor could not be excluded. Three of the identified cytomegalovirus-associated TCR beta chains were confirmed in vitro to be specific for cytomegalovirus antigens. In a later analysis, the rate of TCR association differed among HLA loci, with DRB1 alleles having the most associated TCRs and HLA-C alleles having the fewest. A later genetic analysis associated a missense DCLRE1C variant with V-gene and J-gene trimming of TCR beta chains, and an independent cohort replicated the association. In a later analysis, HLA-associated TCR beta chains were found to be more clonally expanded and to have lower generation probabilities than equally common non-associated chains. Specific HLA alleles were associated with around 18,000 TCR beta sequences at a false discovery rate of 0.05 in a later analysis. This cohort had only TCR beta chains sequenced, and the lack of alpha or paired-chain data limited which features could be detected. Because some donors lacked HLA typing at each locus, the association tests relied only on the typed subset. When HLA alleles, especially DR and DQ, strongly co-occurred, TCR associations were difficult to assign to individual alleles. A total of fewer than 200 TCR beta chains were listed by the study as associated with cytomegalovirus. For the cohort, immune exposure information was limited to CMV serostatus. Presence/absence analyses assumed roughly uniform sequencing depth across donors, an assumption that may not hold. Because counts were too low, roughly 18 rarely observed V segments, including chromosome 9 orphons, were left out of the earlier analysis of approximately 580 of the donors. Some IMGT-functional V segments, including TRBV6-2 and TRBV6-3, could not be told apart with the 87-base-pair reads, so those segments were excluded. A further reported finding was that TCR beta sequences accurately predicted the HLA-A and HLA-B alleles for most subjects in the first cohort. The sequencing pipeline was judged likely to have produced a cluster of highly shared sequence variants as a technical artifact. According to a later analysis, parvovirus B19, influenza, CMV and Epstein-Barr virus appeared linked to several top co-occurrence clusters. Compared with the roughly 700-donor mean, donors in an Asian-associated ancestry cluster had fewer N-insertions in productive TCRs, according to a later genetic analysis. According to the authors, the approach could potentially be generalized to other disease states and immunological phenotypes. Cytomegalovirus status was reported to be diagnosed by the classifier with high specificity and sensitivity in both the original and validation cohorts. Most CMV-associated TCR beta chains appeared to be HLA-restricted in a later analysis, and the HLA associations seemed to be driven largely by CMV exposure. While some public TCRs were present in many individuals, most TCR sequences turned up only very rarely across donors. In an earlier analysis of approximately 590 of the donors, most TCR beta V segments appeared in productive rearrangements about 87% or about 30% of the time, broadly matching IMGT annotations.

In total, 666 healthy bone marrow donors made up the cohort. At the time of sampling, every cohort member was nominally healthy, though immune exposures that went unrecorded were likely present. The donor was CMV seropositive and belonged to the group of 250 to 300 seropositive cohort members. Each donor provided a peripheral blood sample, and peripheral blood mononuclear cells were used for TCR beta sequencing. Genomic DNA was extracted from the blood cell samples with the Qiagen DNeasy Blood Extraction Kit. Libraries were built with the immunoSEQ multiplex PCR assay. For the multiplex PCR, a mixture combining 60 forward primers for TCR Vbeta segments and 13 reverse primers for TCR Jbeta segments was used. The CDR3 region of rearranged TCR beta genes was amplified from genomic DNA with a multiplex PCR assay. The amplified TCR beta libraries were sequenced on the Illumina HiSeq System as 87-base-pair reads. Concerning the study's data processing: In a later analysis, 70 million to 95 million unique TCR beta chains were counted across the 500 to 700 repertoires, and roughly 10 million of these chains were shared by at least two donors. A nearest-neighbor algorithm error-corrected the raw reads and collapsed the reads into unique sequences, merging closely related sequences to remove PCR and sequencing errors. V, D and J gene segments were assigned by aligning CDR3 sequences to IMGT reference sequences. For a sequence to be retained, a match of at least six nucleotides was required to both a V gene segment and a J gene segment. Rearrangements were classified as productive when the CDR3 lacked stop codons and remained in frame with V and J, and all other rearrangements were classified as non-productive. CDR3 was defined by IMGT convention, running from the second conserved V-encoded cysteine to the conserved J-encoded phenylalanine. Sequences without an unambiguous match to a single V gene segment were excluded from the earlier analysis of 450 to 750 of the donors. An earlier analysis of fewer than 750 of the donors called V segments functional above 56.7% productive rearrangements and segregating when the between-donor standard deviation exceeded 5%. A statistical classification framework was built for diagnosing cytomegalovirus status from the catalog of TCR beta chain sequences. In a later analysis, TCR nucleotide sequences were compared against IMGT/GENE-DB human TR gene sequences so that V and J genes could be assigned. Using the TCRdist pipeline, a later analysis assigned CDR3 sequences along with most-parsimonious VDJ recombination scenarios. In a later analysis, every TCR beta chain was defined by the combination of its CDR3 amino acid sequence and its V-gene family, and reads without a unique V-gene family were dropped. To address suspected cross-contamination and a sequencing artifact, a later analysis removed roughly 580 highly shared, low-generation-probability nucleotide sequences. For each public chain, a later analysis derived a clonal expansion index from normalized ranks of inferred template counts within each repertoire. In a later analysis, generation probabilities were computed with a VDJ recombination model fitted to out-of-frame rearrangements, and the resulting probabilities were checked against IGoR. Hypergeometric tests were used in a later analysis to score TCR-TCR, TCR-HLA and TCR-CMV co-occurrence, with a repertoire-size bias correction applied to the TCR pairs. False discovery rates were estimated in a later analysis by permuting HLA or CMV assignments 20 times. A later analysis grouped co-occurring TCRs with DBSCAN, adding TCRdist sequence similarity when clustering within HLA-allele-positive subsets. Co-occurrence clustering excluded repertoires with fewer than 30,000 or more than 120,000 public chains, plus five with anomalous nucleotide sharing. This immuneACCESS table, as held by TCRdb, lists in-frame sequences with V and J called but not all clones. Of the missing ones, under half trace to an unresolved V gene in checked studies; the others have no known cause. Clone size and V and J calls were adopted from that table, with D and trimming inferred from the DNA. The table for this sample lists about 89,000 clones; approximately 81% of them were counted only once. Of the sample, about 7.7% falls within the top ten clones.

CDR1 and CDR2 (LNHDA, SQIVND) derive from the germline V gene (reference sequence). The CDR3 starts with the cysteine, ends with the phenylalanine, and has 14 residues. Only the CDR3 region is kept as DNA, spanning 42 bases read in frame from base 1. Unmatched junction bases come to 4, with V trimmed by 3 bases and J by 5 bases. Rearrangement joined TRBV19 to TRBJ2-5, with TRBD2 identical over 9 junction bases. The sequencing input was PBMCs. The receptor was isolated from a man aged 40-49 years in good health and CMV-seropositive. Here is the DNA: TGTGCCAGTAGTATGGGGACTAGCCTGGAGACCCAGTACTTC. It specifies CASSMGTSLETQYF.